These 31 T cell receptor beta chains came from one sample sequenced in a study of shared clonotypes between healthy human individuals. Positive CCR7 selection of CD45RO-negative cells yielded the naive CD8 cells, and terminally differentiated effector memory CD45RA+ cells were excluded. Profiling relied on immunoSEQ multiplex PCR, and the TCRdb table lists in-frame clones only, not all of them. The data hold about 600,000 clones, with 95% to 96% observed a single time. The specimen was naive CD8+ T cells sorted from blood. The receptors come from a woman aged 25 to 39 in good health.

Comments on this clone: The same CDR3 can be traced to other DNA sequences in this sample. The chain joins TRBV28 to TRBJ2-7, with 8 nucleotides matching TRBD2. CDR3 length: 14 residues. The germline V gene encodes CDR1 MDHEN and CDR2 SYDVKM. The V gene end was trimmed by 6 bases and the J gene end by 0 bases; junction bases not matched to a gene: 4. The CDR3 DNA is TGTGCCAGCAGCCAAAGCGGGAGCTCCTACGAGCAGTACTTC. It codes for CASSQSGSSYEQYF.

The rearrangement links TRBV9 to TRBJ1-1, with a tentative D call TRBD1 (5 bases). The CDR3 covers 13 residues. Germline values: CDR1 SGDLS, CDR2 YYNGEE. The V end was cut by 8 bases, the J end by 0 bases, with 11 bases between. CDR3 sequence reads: CASGGDMNTEAFF. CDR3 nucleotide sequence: TGTGCCAGTGGGGGAGATATGAACACTGAAGCTTTCTTT.

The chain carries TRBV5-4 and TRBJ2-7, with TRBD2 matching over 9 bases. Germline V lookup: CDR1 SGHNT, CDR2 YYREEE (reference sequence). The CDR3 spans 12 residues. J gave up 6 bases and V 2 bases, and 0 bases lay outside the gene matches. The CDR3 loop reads CASSLAGGEQYF. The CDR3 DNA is TGTGCCAGCAGCTTAGCGGGAGGCGAGCAGTACTTC.

CDR3 in DNA: TGTGCCAGCCTCGCCACAGGGGAATCGACTGAAGCTTTCTTT. Protein: CASLATGESTEAFF. This sequence joins TRBV6-5 and TRBJ1-1; TRBD1 matches 7 bases. The CDR3 sequence is 14 residues long. After removal of 8 bases from V and 5 bases from J, the junction contained 11 bases not matched to a gene. Germline V gives CDR1 MNHEY, CDR2 SVGAGI.

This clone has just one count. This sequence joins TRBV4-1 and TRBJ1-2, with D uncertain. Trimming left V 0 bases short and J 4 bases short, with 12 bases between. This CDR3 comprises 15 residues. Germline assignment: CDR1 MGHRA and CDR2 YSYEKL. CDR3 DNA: TGCGCCAGCAGCCAAGAGCTGGATAGGATCTATGGCTACACCTTC. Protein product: CASSQELDRIYGYTF.

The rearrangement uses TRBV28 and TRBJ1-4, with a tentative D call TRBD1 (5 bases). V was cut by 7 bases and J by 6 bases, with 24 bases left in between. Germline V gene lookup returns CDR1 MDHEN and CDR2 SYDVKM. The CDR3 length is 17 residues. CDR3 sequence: CASNSQEVGGSYEKLFF. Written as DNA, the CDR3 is TGTGCCAGCAATTCACAGGAGGTGGGGGGATCGTATGAAAAACTGTTTTTT.

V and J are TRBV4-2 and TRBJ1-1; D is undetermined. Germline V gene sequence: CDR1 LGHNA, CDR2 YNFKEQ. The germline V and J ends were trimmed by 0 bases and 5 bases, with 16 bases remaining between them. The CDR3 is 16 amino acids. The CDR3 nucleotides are TGTGCCAGCAGCCAAGATAGTGGGGAAGGTGGGACTGAAGCTTTCTTT. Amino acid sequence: CASSQDSGEGGTEAFF.

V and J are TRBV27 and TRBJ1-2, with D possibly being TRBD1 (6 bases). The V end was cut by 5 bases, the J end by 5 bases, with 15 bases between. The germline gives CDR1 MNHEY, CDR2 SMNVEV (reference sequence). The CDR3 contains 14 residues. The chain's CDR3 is CASSPLTGSYGYTF. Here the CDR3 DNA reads TGTGCCAGCAGTCCCCTGACAGGCTCATATGGCTACACCTTC.

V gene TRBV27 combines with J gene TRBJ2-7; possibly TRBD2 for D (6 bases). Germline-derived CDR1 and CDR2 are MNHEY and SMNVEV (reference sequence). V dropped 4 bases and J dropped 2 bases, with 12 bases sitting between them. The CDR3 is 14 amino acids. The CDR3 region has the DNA TGTGCCAGCAGTTCGGGACTCAGTCCCTACGAGCAGTACTTC. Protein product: CASSSGLSPYEQYF.

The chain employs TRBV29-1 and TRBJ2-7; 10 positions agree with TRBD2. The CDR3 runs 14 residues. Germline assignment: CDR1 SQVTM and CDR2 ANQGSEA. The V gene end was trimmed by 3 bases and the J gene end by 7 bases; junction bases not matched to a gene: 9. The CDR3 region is CSVEFRAGGLEQYF. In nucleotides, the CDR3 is TGCAGCGTTGAGTTTAGAGCGGGAGGGCTAGAGCAGTACTTC.

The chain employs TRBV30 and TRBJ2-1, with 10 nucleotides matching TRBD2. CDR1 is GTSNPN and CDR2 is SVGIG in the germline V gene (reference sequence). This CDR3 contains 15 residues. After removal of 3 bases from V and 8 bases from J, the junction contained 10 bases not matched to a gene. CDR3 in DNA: TGTGCCTGGAGCGGCTTACTAGCGGGGACGGATGAGCAGTTCTTC. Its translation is CAWSGLLAGTDEQFF.

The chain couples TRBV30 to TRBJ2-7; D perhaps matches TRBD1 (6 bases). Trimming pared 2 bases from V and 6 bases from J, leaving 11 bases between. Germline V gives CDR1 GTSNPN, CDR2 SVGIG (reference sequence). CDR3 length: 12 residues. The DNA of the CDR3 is TGTGCCTGGAGTATACAGGGTTCCGAGCAGTACTTC. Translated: CAWSIQGSEQYF.

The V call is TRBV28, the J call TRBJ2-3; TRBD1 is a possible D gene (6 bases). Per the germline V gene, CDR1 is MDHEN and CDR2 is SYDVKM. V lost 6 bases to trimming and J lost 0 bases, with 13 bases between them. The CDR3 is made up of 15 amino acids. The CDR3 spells CASRGTFLSTDTQYF. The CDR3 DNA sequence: TGTGCCAGCAGGGGGACATTCTTAAGCACAGATACGCAGTATTTT.

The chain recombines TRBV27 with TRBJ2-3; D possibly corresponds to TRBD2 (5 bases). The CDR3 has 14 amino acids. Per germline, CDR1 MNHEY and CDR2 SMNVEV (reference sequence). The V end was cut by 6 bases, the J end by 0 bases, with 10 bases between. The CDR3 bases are TGTGCCAGCAGAGCGGAGATTAGCACAGATACGCAGTATTTT. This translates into CASRAEISTDTQYF.

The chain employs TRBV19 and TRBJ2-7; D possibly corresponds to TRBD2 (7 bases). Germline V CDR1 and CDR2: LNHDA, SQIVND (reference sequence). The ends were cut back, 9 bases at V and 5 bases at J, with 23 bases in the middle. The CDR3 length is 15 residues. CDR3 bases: TGTGCCAGCTCCTCCCAAAGAGGGGGGGTGGACGAGCAGTACTTC. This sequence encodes CASSSQRGGVDEQYF.

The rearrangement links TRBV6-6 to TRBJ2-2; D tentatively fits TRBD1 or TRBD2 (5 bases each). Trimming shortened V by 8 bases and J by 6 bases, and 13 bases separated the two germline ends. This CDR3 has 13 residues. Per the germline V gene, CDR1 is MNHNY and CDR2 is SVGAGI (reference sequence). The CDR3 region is CASHMGVPGELFF. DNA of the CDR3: TGTGCCAGCCATATGGGGGTTCCCGGGGAGCTGTTTTTT.

CDR3 protein: CASSIDHTPNTGELFF. The CDR3 DNA reads TGTGCCAGTAGTATCGACCACACGCCAAACACCGGGGAGCTGTTTTTT. The chain employs TRBV19 and TRBJ2-2, with D unresolved. This CDR3 has 16 amino acids. Per germline, CDR1 LNHDA and CDR2 SQIVND (reference sequence). With 3 bases removed from V and 2 bases from J, the gap between germline ends came to 13 bases.

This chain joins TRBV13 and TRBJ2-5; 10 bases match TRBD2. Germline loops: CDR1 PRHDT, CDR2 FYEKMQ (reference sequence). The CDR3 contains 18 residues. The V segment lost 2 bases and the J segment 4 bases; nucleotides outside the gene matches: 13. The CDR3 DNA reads TGTGCCAGCAGCTTACGTCTGGTGGCTAGCGGGAGTCCAGAGACCCAGTACTTC. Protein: CASSLRLVASGSPETQYF.

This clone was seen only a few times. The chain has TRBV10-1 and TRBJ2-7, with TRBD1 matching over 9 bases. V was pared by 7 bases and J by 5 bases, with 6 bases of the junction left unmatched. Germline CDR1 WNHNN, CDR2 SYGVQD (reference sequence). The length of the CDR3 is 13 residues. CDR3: CASMGGQGHEQYF. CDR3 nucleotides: TGCGCCAGCATGGGGGGACAGGGCCACGAGCAGTACTTC.

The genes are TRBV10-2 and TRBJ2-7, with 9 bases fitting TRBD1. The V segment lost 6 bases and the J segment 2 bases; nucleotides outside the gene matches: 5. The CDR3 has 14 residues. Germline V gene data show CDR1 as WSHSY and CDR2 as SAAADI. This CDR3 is CASSYRGRPYEQYF. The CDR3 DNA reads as TGCGCCAGCAGCTACAGGGGGCGCCCCTACGAGCAGTACTTC.

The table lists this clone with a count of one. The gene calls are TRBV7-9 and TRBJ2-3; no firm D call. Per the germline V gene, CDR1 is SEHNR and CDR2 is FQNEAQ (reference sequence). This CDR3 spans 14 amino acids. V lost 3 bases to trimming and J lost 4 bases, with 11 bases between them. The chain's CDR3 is CASSFSEGSDTQYF. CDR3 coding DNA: TGTGCCAGCAGCTTCTCGGAAGGGTCAGATACGCAGTATTTT.

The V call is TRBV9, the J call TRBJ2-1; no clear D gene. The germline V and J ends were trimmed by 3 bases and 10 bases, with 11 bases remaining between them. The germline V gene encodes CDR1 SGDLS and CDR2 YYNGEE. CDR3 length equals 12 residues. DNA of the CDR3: TGTGCCAGCAGCGCCGACGAAATGGAGCAGTTCTTC. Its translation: CASSADEMEQFF.

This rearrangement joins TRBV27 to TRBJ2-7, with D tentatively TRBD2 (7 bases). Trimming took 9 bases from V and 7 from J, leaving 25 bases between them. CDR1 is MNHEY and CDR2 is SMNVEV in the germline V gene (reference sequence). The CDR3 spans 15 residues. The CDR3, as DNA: TGTGCCAGGAGGCTCAAGGGGGGGATTGAGTGGGAGCAGTACTTC. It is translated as CARRLKGGIEWEQYF.

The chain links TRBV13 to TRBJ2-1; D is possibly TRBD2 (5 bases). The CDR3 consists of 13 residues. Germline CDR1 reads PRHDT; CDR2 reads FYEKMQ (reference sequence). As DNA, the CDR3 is TGTGCGACCGGGGAATACTCCTACAATGAGCAGTTCTTC. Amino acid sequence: CATGEYSYNEQFF. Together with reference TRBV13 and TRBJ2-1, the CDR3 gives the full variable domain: AAGVIQSPRHLIKEKRETATLKCYPIPRHDTVYWYQQGPGQDPQFLISFYEKMQSDKGSIPDRFSAQQFSDYHSELNMSSLELGDSALYFCATGEYSYNEQFFGPGTRLTVL.

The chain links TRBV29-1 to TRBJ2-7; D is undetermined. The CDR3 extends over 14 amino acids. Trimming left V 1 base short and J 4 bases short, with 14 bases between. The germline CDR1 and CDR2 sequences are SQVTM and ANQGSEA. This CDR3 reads CSVEGLLNPYEQYF. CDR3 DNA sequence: TGCAGCGTTGAAGGACTCCTTAATCCATACGAGCAGTACTTC.

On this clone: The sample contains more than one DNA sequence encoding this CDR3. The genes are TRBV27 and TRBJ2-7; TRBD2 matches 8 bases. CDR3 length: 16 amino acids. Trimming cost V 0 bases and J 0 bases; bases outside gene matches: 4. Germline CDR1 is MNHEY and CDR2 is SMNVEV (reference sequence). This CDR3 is CASSLSPGTSSYEQYF. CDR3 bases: TGTGCCAGCAGTTTATCCCCCGGGACTAGCTCCTACGAGCAGTACTTC.

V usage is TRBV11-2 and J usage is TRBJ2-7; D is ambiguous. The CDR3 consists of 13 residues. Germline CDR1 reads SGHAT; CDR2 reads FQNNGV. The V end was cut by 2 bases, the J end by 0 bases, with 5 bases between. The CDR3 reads CASSLQVSYEQYF. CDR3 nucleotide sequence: TGTGCCAGCAGCTTACAAGTCTCCTACGAGCAGTACTTC. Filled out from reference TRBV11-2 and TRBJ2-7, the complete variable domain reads EAGVAQSPRYKIIEKRQSVAFWCNPISGHATLYWYQQILGQGPKLLIQFQNNGVVDDSQLPKDRFSAERLKGVDSTLKIQPAKLEDSAVYLCASSLQVSYEQYFGPGTRLTVT.

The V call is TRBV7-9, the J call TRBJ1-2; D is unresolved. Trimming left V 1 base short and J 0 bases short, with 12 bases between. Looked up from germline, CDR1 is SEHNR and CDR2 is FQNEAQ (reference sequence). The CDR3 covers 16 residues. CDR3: CASSLGVFGANYGYTF. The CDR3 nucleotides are TGTGCCAGCAGCTTAGGTGTATTCGGAGCTAACTATGGCTACACCTTC.

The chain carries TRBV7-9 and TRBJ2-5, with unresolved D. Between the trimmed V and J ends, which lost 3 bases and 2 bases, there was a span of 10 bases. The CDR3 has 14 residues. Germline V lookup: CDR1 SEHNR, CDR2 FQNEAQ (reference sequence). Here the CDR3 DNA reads TGTGCCAGCAGCTTCGACACCGAACAAGAGACCCAGTACTTC. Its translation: CASSFDTEQETQYF.

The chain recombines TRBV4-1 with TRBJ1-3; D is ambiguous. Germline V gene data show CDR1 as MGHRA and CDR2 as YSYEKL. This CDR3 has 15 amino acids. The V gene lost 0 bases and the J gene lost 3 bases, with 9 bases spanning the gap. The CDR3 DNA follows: TGCGCCAGCAGCCAAGATCGAGGTGTTGGAAACACCATATATTTT. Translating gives CASSQDRGVGNTIYF.

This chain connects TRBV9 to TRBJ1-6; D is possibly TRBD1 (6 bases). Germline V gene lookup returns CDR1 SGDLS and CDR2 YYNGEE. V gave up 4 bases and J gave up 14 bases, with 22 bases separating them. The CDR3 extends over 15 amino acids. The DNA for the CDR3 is TGTGCCAGCAGCCGGGGGGGCCTGAGTTCTGCAGCCCTCCACTTT. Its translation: CASSRGGLSSAALHF. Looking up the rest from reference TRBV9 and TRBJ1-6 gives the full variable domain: DSGVTQTPKHLITATGQRVTLRCSPRSGDLSVYWYQQSLDQGLQFLIQYYNGEERAKGNILERFSAQQFPDLHSELNLSSLELGDSALYFCASSRGGLSSAALHFGNGTRLTVT.